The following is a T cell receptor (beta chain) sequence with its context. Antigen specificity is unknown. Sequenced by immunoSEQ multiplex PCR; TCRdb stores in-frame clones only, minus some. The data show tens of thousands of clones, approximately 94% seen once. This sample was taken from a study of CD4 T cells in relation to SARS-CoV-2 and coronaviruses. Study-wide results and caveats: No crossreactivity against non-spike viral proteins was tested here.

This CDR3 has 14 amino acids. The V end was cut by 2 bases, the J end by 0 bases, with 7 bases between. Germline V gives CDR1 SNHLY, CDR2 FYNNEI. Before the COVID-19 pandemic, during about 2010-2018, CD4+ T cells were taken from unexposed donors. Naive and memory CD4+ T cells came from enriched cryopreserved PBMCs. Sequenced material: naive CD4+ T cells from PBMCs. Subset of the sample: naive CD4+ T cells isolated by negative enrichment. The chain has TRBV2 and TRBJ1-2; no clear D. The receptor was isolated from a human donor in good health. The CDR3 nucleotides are TGTGCCAGCAGTGAACTCACGGCTAACTATGGCTACACCTTC. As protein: CASSELTANYGYTF.